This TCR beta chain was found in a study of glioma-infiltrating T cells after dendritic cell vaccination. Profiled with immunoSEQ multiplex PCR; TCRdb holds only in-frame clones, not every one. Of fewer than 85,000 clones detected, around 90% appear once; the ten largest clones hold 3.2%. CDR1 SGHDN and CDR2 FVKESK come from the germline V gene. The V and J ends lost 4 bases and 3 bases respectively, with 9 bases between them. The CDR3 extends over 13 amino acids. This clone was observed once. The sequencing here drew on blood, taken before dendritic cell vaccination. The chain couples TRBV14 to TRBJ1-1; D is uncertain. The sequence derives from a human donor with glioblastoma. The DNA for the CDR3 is TGTGCCAGCAGCCGAGTTGGAGACACTGAAGCTTTCTTT. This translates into CASSRVGDTEAFF. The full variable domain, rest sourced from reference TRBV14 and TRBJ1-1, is EAGVTQFPSHSVIEKGQTVTLRCDPISGHDNLYWYRRVMGKEIKFLLHFVKESKQDESGMPNNRFLAERTGGTYSTLKVQPAELEDSGVYFCASSRVGDTEAFFGQGTRLTVV.